What follows describes a single T cell receptor beta chain. This clonotype was seen at least ten times. Its antigen specificity is not known. Qualities for individual bases were not recorded, and no much larger clone is one base off. The sample is drawn from a study of T-cell reconstitution after alpha-beta-depleted transplantation in children (dated by TCRdb to 2015 to 2016). Concerning the study at large: Using TCR repertoire profiling, the study quantitatively followed how T-cell immune reconstitution unfolded in children after TCRalphabeta/CD19-depleted allogeneic hematopoietic cell transplantation. Results the study describes overall, beyond this receptor: The apparently early alphabetaT-cell count recovery about two months after transplant was reportedly dependent on only several hundred rapidly expanded clones derived from non-depleted graft cells. In some patients, the high TCRbeta diversity seen at day 60 was put down to recipient T cells and intrathymic progenitors that had survived conditioning. Hyperexpanded clone frequencies declined over subsequent months; after one year, T-cell counts and TCRbeta diversity were mostly attributed to newly produced T cells.

Library preparation used PCR. The reads were generated on an Illumina HiSeq 2500. TCR libraries were prepared with molecular barcoding, using unique molecular identifiers to normalize TCRbeta repertoire quantification. TCRdb trimmed the raw reads at Q25, called clones with MiXCR and kept productive beta chains. When rows share a CDR3 protein, they turn into one entry using the most common DNA and genes. The sample table lists roughly 670,000 distinct CDR3 sequences, about 12% of them with a count of one. The ten biggest clones cover roughly 0.84% of the sample. Compared with germline, V lacks 4 bases and J lacks 5 bases; bases without a gene match: 7. Its CDR3 holds 15 amino acids, cysteine through phenylalanine. Only CDR3 DNA is held: 45 bases, read in frame from base 1. CDR1 SGHRS and CDR2 YFSETQ are derived from the germline V gene. The treatment or condition label on this specimen signifies: allogeneic hematopoietic cell transplantation with graft depleted of TCRalphabeta T cells and CD19 B cells. The transplant recipients were children given TCRalphabeta/CD19-depleted allogeneic hematopoietic cell grafts.

Here the sequenced sample was PBMCs, taken before TCRalphabeta/CD19-depleted stem cell transplant. Recombination linked TRBV5-1 to TRBJ2-3, with 10 bases matching TRBD2. The source of this sequence is a girl aged 2-10 years with congenital amegakaryocytic thrombocytopenia, due to receive a stem cell transplant. DNA sequence: TGCGCCAGCAGCGCAGGACTAGCGGTACAAGATACGCAGTATTTT. This codes for CASSAGLAVQDTQYF.